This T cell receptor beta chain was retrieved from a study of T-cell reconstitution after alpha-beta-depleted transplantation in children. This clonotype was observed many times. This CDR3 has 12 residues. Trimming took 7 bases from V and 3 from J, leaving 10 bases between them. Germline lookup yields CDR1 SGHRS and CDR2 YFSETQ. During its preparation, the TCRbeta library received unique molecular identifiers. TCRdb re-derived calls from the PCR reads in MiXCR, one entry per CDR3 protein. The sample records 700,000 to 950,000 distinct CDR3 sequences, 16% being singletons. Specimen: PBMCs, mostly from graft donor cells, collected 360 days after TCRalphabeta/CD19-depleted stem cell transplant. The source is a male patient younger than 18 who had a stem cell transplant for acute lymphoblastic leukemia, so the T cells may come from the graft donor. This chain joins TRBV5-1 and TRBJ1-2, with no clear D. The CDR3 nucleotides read TGCGCCAGCCGCAGTGGAGACTATGGCTACACCTTC. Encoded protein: CASRSGDYGYTF.